A single sample is the source of the 14 T cell receptor beta chains below, sequenced in a study of radiotherapy plus CTLA-4 blockade in lung cancer (dated by TCRdb to 2016 to 2019). The receptor library was made with the immunoSEQ multiplex PCR assay. In TCRdb, the immuneACCESS table is reduced to in-frame sequences with V and J assigned. These tables do not hold every clone; where another copy was compared, an unresolved V gene accounts for under half, and the others remain unexplained. This sample comprises 65,000 to 90,000 clones, roughly 86% of them detected only once. The ten top clones hold about 1% of the sample. Sequenced material: peripheral blood, taken from a patient treated with radiotherapy plus ipilimumab. The receptor set was obtained from a human donor with non-small cell lung cancer who had stable disease on radiotherapy plus ipilimumab.

This chain connects TRBV7-2 to TRBJ1-3; D gene ambiguous. This CDR3 is 16 amino acids long. Germline V gene sequence: CDR1 SGHTA, CDR2 FQGNSA. The germline V and J ends were trimmed by 4 bases and 0 bases, with 13 bases remaining between them. The CDR3 region is CASSYGPGISGNTIYF. The CDR3 DNA sequence: TGTGCCAGCAGCTACGGCCCGGGGATCTCTGGAAACACCATATATTTT. The full variable domain, in which reference TRBV7-2 and TRBJ1-3 provide the parts outside the CDR3, is GAGVSQSPSNKVTEKGKDVELRCDPISGHTALYWYRQSLGQGLEFLIYFQGNSAPDKSGLPSDRFSAERTGGSVSTLTIQRTQQEDSAVYLCASSYGPGISGNTIYFGEGSWLTVV.

In nucleotides, the CDR3 is TGTGCCAGCAGCCTCGGACAGCTTAAGTACGAGCAGTACTTC. Protein product: CASSLGQLKYEQYF. The gene calls are TRBV7-2 and TRBJ2-7; D is perhaps TRBD1 (6 bases). Germline V lookup: CDR1 SGHTA, CDR2 FQGNSA. The V end was cut by 5 bases, the J end by 4 bases, with 15 bases between. The CDR3 consists of 14 residues.

CDR3 sequence (DNA): TGTGCCAGCTCACCACTAGCGGGAGTTCTAGAGACCCAGTACTTC. Amino acids: CASSPLAGVLETQYF. The gene calls are TRBV18 and TRBJ2-5; 9 nucleotides match TRBD2. V trimming: 1 base; J trimming: 4 bases; junction bases outside the gene matches: 4. CDR3 length: 15 amino acids. CDR1 is KGHSH, CDR2 LQKENI, per germline.

This clone was seen just once. The genes are TRBV4-1 and TRBJ2-1, with 7 bases lining up with TRBD2. The V gene's germline CDR1 is MGHRA and CDR2 YSYEKL. J lost 0 bases, V lost 5 bases, and 10 bases had no gene match. CDR3 length: 17 residues. CDR3 bases: TGCGCCAGCAGCAAGTTACTAGCGTCGAGCTCCTACAATGAGCAGTTCTTC. Translation: CASSKLLASSSYNEQFF.

The rearrangement links TRBV19 to TRBJ2-3; D is undetermined. The CDR3 contains 12 residues. Germline V gene lookup returns CDR1 LNHDA and CDR2 SQIVND (reference sequence). V lost 5 bases to trimming and J lost 4 bases, with 7 bases between them. CDR3 in DNA: TGTGCCAGTAGTGCTTCCCCAGATACGCAGTATTTT. This encodes CASSASPDTQYF.

The gene calls are TRBV28 and TRBJ2-3; D may be TRBD2 (5 bases). The V and J ends lost 9 bases and 1 base respectively, with 29 bases between them. The CDR3 covers 19 residues. Per the germline V gene, CDR1 is MDHEN and CDR2 is SYDVKM. The CDR3 DNA follows: TGTGCCAGTATCCCCTGGCCCGGTCGGGATCCCAACGGCACAGATACGCAGTATTTT. It yields the protein CASIPWPGRDPNGTDTQYF.

The V gene is TRBV9, the J gene TRBJ2-2, with 8 bases matching TRBD2. With 0 bases clipped from V and 1 base from J, the junction kept 5 bases outside the gene matches. CDR1 and CDR2 from the germline V gene are SGDLS and YYNGEE. CDR3 length: 17 amino acids. The CDR3: CASSVGQAGGNTGELFF. The CDR3 DNA sequence: TGTGCCAGCAGCGTAGGACAGGCGGGGGGGAACACCGGGGAGCTGTTTTTT.

The gene calls are TRBV7-3 and TRBJ2-5; the match to TRBD1 covers 7 bases. The V gene's germline CDR1 is SGHTA and CDR2 FQGTGA. CDR3 length: 15 amino acids. V lost 1 base and J lost 4; bases outside the gene matches: 6. The CDR3 nucleotides read TGTGCCAGCAGCTTAAACGGCCGACAGGGAGAGACCCAGTACTTC. It is translated as CASSLNGRQGETQYF. The full variable domain, its missing parts supplied by reference TRBV7-3 and TRBJ2-5, is GAGVSQTPSNKVTEKGKYVELRCDPISGHTALYWYRQSLGQGPEFLIYFQGTGAADDSGLPNDRFFAVRPEGSVSTLKIQRTERGDSAVYLCASSLNGRQGETQYFGPGTRLLVL.

This rearrangement joins TRBV18 to TRBJ2-1; D possibly corresponds to TRBD1 (5 bases). CDR3 length equals 14 residues. In germline, CDR1 is KGHSH, CDR2 LQKENI. Trimming pared 5 bases from V and 8 bases from J, leaving 16 bases between. In DNA form, the CDR3 reads TGTGCCAGCTCAGGGGCCGGCAGCATCGATGAGCAGTTCTTC. Amino acid sequence: CASSGAGSIDEQFF.

The chain has TRBV7-3 and TRBJ2-1, with D maybe TRBD2 (5 bases). From germline, CDR1 is SGHTA and CDR2 FQGTGA. CDR3 size: 18 residues. Trimming pared 2 bases from V and 0 bases from J, leaving 17 bases between. This CDR3 is CASSLSASIATSYNEQFF. In DNA, the CDR3 is TGTGCCAGCAGCTTATCAGCTTCTATAGCGACCTCCTACAATGAGCAGTTCTTC.

The chain carries TRBV7-9 and TRBJ2-7; TRBD1 aligns across 9 bases. Germline CDR1 and CDR2: SEHNR and FQNEAQ (reference sequence). V lost 1 base and J lost 6; bases outside the gene matches: 4. CDR3 length: 14 residues. CDR3 region: CASSLGRQGVEQYF. In DNA form, the CDR3 reads TGTGCCAGCAGCTTAGGGCGACAGGGGGTCGAGCAGTACTTC.

The chain has TRBV6-6 and TRBJ1-1; D is uncertain. There are 11 residues in the CDR3. Germline CDR1 MNHNY, CDR2 SVGAGI (reference sequence). V was cut by 4 bases and J by 3 bases, with 3 bases left in between. The CDR3 sequence is CASSFDTEAFF. The CDR3 nucleotides are TGTGCCAGCAGTTTCGACACTGAAGCTTTCTTT.

The chain links TRBV4-2 to TRBJ1-2; 8 nucleotides match TRBD1. The length of the CDR3 is 18 residues. Per germline, CDR1 LGHNA and CDR2 YNFKEQ. Trimming took 0 bases from V and 4 from J; bases not matched to a gene: 13. CDR3 DNA: TGTGCCAGCAGCCAAGATTTGGACAGGGAGAACTTCAGCTATGGCTACACCTTC. It translates to CASSQDLDRENFSYGYTF.

This clone was seen just once. The V call is TRBV28, the J call TRBJ2-7; TRBD2 matches 7 bases. Germline V lookup: CDR1 MDHEN, CDR2 SYDVKM. Unmatched junction bases numbered 11, after V lost 2 bases and J lost 7 bases. This CDR3 has 15 amino acids. CDR3 residues: CASSLMREPTEEQYF. The CDR3 bases are TGTGCCAGCAGTTTAATGCGGGAGCCTACGGAAGAGCAGTACTTC.